These T cell receptor beta chains were read from a single sample in a study of CD8+CD57+ T cells in acquired aplastic anemia. TCRdb re-called the reads through MiXCR, storing one row per CDR3 protein. The sample has 250,000 to 350,000 distinct CDR3 sequences; 56% are singletons. The material sequenced was sorted CD4+, CD8+, or CD8+CD57+ T cells (not recorded which) from PBMCs. These receptors all come from a human donor with severe aplastic anemia or a healthy control (not recorded which). The CDR3 runs from the conserved cysteine through the conserved F or W. Each record gives: clone size, J gene, V gene, D gene, CDR3 DNA, CDR3 protein. A D gene is named only where the DNA matches it firmly. Where a row states a size, it is once, few, many or the class of an expanded clone; other rows omit it.

>.|TRBJ2-5|TRBV20-1|TRBD2
TGCAGTACCGGCGGGAGGACAGAGACCCAGTACTTC
CSTGGRTETQYF
>many|TRBJ1-5|TRBV19|TRBD1
TGTGCCAGTAGGACAGGGCCTCAGCCCCAGCATTTT
CASRTGPQPQHF
>.|TRBJ2-5|TRBV11-2|TRBD2
TGTGCCAGCAGCTTACCAGCGGGAGGGCAAGAGACCCAGTACTTC
CASSLPAGGQETQYF
>.|TRBJ2-7|TRBV7-9|TRBD2
TGTGCCAGCAGCTTCGGACTAGCGGGAATCGACGAGCAGTACTTC
CASSFGLAGIDEQYF
>.|TRBJ2-7|TRBV15|.
TGTGCCACCAGCAGAGATTTAGGGCAGGACGGGCAGTACTTC
CATSRDLGQDGQYF
>.|TRBJ1-6|TRBV19|.
TGTGCCAGCTGCACCGGGTCCCAATATAATTCACCCCTCCACTTT
CASCTGSQYNSPLHF
>.|TRBJ2-1|TRBV25-1|.
TGTGCCAGCAGTTCCGGACTCGAGGGGCTCAATGAGCAGTTCTTC
CASSSGLEGLNEQFF
>.|TRBJ2-7|TRBV24-1|TRBD2
TGTGCCACCAGTGACCCCCGACTAGCGGAGATAAACTTC
CATSDPRLAEINF
>.|TRBJ2-4|TRBV29-1|.
TGCAGCGTGGTGGATCGGAGCATTCAGTACTTC
CSVVDRSIQYF
>many|TRBJ2-7|TRBV6-6|.
TGTGCCAGCAGTTTCTGCGATCGCTGCGAGCAGTACTTC
CASSFCDRCEQYF
>few|TRBJ2-3|TRBV5-4|TRBD2
TGTGCCGGCAGCCTTGGCGGGGGGGCTGGAGATACGCAGTATTTT
CAGSLGGGAGDTQYF
>many|TRBJ2-7|TRBV5-6|.
TGTGCCAGCAGCTCCCAGGGTGGGTCCTACGAGCAGTACTTC
CASSSQGGSYEQYF
>.|TRBJ2-7|TRBV5-1|.
TGCGCCAGCAGCTTGGGGGTAGGGGGCTCCTACGAGCAGTACTTC
CASSLGVGGSYEQYF
>.|TRBJ2-5|TRBV7-7|TRBD2
TGTGCTAGCAGCTTAGCGCGGGGGGGTCAGGAGACCCAGTACTTC
CASSLARGGQETQYF
>few|TRBJ2-6|TRBV6-2/TRBV6-3|.
TGTGCCAGCAGTTATTTAGGTCGCTCAGAATTCCTCTCTGGGGCCAACGTCCTGACTTTC
CASSYLGRSEFLSGANVLTF
>.|TRBJ2-7|TRBV2|.
TGTGCCAGCAATGAAGACAGCAGCTCCTACGAGCAGTACTTC
CASNEDSSSYEQYF
>few|TRBJ1-1|TRBV20-1|.
TGCAGTGCTAGCAACATTGAAGCTTTCTTT
CSASNIEAFF
>.|TRBJ2-7|TRBV6-2/TRBV6-3|TRBD2
TGTGCCAGCAGTCCCGGGAAAGCGGGGATTACTGAGCAGTACTTC
CASSPGKAGITEQYF
>few|TRBJ2-7|TRBV2|.
TGTGCCAGCAGTGTCGGCTACGAACAGCCGCGCATTTACTTC
CASSVGYEQPRIYF
>many|TRBJ2-7|TRBV6-5|.
TGTGCCAGCAGTTACACCCAGGCCACCGGCTCCTACGAGCAGTACTTC
CASSYTQATGSYEQYF
>.|TRBJ1-6|TRBV7-2|.
TGTGCCAGCAAGCGGGCCGTAGGTTCACCCCTCCACTTT
CASKRAVGSPLHF
>many|TRBJ2-1|TRBV19|TRBD2
TGTGCCACTTCAGCAGCGGGGGGGTTAAACTACAATGAGCAGTTCTTC
CATSAAGGLNYNEQFF
>.|TRBJ1-6|TRBV19|.
TGTGCCAGTACCGACTACGGGACGGAGAATTCACCCCTCCACTTT
CASTDYGTENSPLHF
>.|TRBJ2-5|TRBV2|TRBD1
TGTGCCAGCAGAGGCGACAGGGTGATAGGAGAGACCCAGTACTTC
CASRGDRVIGETQYF
>.|TRBJ1-4|TRBV15|.
TGTGCCACCAGCAGAGATCGGGAGCCAGGAAAACTGTTTTTT
CATSRDREPGKLFF
>many|TRBJ1-1|TRBV4-3|.
TGCGCCAGCAGCCAAGGGCGCTCTGTGAACACTGAAGCTTTCTTT
CASSQGRSVNTEAFF
>.|TRBJ2-2|TRBV9|.
TGTGCCAGCAGTTTAAGGGGGAGCGCCGGGGAGCTGTTTTTT
CASSLRGSAGELFF
>.|TRBJ1-1|TRBV9|.
TGTGCCACCAGTGACGGGGGTGAAGCTTTCTTT
CATSDGGEAFF